The T cell receptor beta chain described here comes from a study of blood T cell repertoires in COVID-19. Study context: Samples representing acute and convalescent COVID-19 were sourced from the United States, Italy and Spain. PBMCs, B-cell-depleted T cells, or T cells provided the cDNA or gDNA that made up the material.

This clone showed up just once. The authors' processing: How many nucleated cells were present was estimated from reference gene primer amplification. Sequencing was performed with immunoSEQ multiplex PCR; in TCRdb, only in-frame clones are kept and a portion is missing. That table is the source of V, J and clone size, and D and trimming were worked out from the DNA. The data hold around 60,000 clones, with 77% observed a single time. After removal of 3 bases from V and 2 bases from J, the junction contained 3 bases not matched to a gene. Germline V gene data show CDR1 as LGHDT and CDR2 as YNNKEL (reference sequence). This CDR3 has 14 amino acids.

Sequencing was performed on peripheral blood. The receptor's source is a human donor in a cohort sampled during active COVID-19. The chain links TRBV3-1 (or the pseudogene TRBV3-2) to TRBJ1-2; 7 positions match TRBD1. CDR3 region: CASSQGQTNYGYTF. Written as DNA, the CDR3 is TGTGCCAGCAGCCAGGGACAGACGAACTATGGCTACACCTTC.